The 19 T cell receptor beta chains given below trace back to one sample, sequenced in a study of regulatory T cells in long-lasting Graves disease. Relying on iRepertoire HTBI primers and Arm-PCR of CDR3 regions, the team built TCR beta libraries. Using its own MiXCR run on the multiplex PCR reads, TCRdb lists one record per CDR3 protein. Of 400,000 to 500,000 distinct CDR3 sequences in the sample, 15% were seen once. Time point meaning: newly diagnosed GD, antithyroid drugs for less than 3 months. Scientists built the TCR library using RNA that was extracted from PBMCs. These data also formed part of another study, on T cells in Graves' hyperthyroidism and ophthalmopathy.

The specimen was peripheral blood mononuclear cells (PBMCs), collected at new diagnosis, from a patient treated with antithyroid drugs. Receptor source: a woman in her thirties or forties with Graves disease.

This clonotype was recorded a few times. This sequence joins TRBV30 and TRBJ2-2; 9 nucleotides agree with TRBD2. The junction had 5 bases not matched to a gene; V was cut back by 0 bases and J by 6 bases. The CDR3 extends over 15 amino acids. The germline V gene has CDR1 GTSNPN and CDR2 SVGIG (reference sequence). CDR3 amino acids: CAWSVQAGGAGELFF. CDR3 sequence (DNA): TGTGCCTGGAGTGTACAAGCGGGAGGAGCCGGGGAGCTGTTTTTT.

Remarks on this clonotype: The junction does not match germline at one end; this may be a read error. The chain joins TRBV12-3 or TRBV12-4 to TRBJ1-4, with D uncertain. There are 12 residues in the CDR3. CDR3 protein: CASGHTNGKLFF. The CDR3 coding sequence is TGTGCCAGCGGGCACACTAATGGAAAACTGTTTTTT.

This clonotype appeared once. The chain uses TRBV3-1 and TRBJ2-1, with 7 bases identical to TRBD2. Germline V lookup: CDR1 LGHDT, CDR2 YNNKEL (reference sequence). V shed 0 bases and J 0 bases; nucleotides not matched to a gene: 8. The length of the CDR3 is 18 residues. CDR3 sequence (DNA): TGTGCCAGCAGCCAAGAGGCTAGCGGTTTTAGCTCCTACAATGAGCAGTTCTTC. Translating it yields CASSQEASGFSSYNEQFF.

The V gene is TRBV24-1, the J gene TRBJ2-1; the D gene is possibly TRBD2 (7 bases). The V and J ends lost 0 bases and 6 bases respectively, with 14 bases between them. Germline CDR1 reads KGHDR; CDR2 reads SFDVKD. This CDR3 is 16 amino acids long. The CDR3 here is CATSDLLGGAGNEQFF. Here the CDR3 DNA reads TGTGCCACCAGTGATTTGCTTGGGGGGGCTGGCAATGAGCAGTTCTTC.

CDR3 region: CASNSGQGYYGYTF. The CDR3 region has the DNA TGTGCCAGCAATTCAGGACAGGGCTACTATGGCTACACCTTC. The V call is TRBV2, the J call TRBJ1-2; TRBD1 agrees at 8 bases. The CDR3 runs 14 residues. Germline values: CDR1 SNHLY, CDR2 FYNNEI. V shed 7 bases, J shed 3 bases, and the junction held 7 bases outside the gene matches.

This chain uses TRBV12-3 or TRBV12-4 with TRBJ2-7; D uncertain. V dropped 5 bases and J dropped 5 bases, with 16 bases sitting between them. The CDR3 covers 14 residues. The CDR3 loop is CASSPYRFADEQYF. In nucleotides, the CDR3 is TGTGCCAGCAGTCCTTATCGGTTCGCCGACGAGCAGTACTTC.

Only a few counts were recorded for this clonotype. The rearrangement joins TRBV20-1 to TRBJ2-7, with D perhaps matching TRBD2 (6 bases). Germline V lookup: CDR1 DFQATT, CDR2 SNEGSKA (reference sequence). With 3 bases removed from V and 0 bases from J, the gap between germline ends came to 15 bases. This CDR3 spans 15 amino acids. The CDR3 DNA is TGCAGTGCTAGCTTAGGGGACTTAGGCTCCTACGAGCAGTACTTC. It encodes CSASLGDLGSYEQYF.

The chain is built from TRBV19 and TRBJ2-3; 9 nucleotides match TRBD1. The trim removed 5 bases at V and 6 bases at J, leaving 9 bases unmatched. This CDR3 is 15 amino acids long. Germline-derived CDR1 and CDR2 are LNHDA and SQIVND (reference sequence). The CDR3 protein is CASSHRDRVWDTQYF. The DNA for the CDR3 is TGTGCCAGTAGTCACCGGGACAGGGTCTGGGATACGCAGTATTTT.

This CDR3 reads CASSDRGAYGYTF. The CDR3 DNA reads as TGTGCCAGCAGCGACAGGGGCGCCTATGGCTACACCTTC. The chain links TRBV12-3 or TRBV12-4 to TRBJ1-2; the match to TRBD1 covers 8 bases. With V trimmed by 6 bases and J by 4 bases, 4 bases remained unmatched. The CDR3 covers 13 residues.

This chain links TRBV28 with TRBJ1-5, with D unresolved. Germline CDR1 reads MDHEN; CDR2 reads SYDVKM. This CDR3 is built from 15 residues. V dropped 5 bases and J dropped 3 bases, with 14 bases sitting between them. CDR3 bases: TGTGCCAGCAGTCCCTGGGTGCGCATCAATCAGCCCCAGCATTTT. This translates into CASSPWVRINQPQHF.

This clonotype was counted at least ten times. J is TRBJ2-7 and V is TRBV5-5, with D possibly called TRBD1 or TRBD2 (6 bases each). This CDR3 comprises 15 residues. Germline V gives CDR1 SGHKS, CDR2 YYEKEE (reference sequence). The ends were cut back, 0 bases at V and 5 bases at J, with 15 bases in the middle. The CDR3 DNA reads TGTGCCAGCAGCTTGGTATGGCTCGGGGGCCACGAGCAGTACTTC. It translates to CASSLVWLGGHEQYF.

This clonotype appeared many times. The chain couples TRBV7-9 to TRBJ1-5, with a weak D call TRBD1 (5 bases). This CDR3 has 15 amino acids. V gave up 1 base and J gave up 1 base, with 8 bases separating them. CDR1 and CDR2 from the germline V gene are SEHNR and FQNEAQ (reference sequence). Here the CDR3 reads CASSLGDGSNQPQHF. The DNA for the CDR3 is TGTGCCAGCAGCTTAGGGGACGGAAGCAATCAGCCCCAGCATTTT. The entire variable domain, with the rest obtained from reference TRBV7-9 and TRBJ1-5, is as follows: DTGVSQNPRHKITKRGQNVTFRCDPISEHNRLYWYRQTLGQGPEFLTYFQNEAQLEKSRLLSDRFSAERPKGSFSTLEIQRTEQGDSAMYLCASSLGDGSNQPQHFGDGTRLSIL.

This clonotype has at least ten counts. This chain links TRBV12-3 or TRBV12-4 with TRBJ1-2; TRBD1 matches at 9 bases. The J segment lost 3 bases and the V segment lost 7 bases, leaving 21 bases of the junction unmatched. The CDR3 is 19 residues long. The CDR3 region has the DNA TGTGCCAGCACCCCGGCAAAGGGGACAGGGTCCCCTCGGGACTATGGCTACACCTTC. This codes for CASTPAKGTGSPRDYGYTF.

This clonotype was detected many times. The chain carries TRBV5-1 and TRBJ2-3; TRBD2 might be the D (6 bases). Deletions cut 4 bases from V and 7 bases from J, with 22 bases between. Germline values: CDR1 SGHRS, CDR2 YFSETQ. This CDR3 is 16 amino acids long. The DNA for the CDR3 is TGCGCCAGCAGCCCGAGCCGGACTACTCCCGCGTATACGCAGTATTTT. This codes for CASSPSRTTPAYTQYF.

This clonotype has a count of ten or more. One end of the junction varies from germline; a read error may be responsible. The chain employs TRBV7-8 and TRBJ1-4; 7 bases agree with TRBD1. The CDR3 loop spans 17 amino acids. Germline loops: CDR1 SGHVS, CDR2 FQNEAQ. The CDR3 loop is CASSLAGGWATNEKLFF. The CDR3 bases are TGTGCCAGCAGCCTAGCAGGGGGATGGGCAACTAATGAAAAACTGTTTTTT.

The chain combines TRBV3-2 with TRBJ2-7; TRBD2, as called in the table, went unchecked against the DNA. TRBV3-2 is assigned pseudogene status. This CDR3 spans 14 amino acids. DNA of the CDR3: TGTGCCAGCAGGCGGACTAGCGGGAGCACCGAGCAGTACTTC. Its protein is CASRRTSGSTEQYF.

Only a few counts were recorded for this clonotype. The rearrangement links TRBV5-1 to TRBJ2-2; a weak D match, TRBD2 (5 bases). The V gene's germline CDR1 is SGHRS and CDR2 YFSETQ. CDR3 length equals 11 residues. The V gene lost 5 bases and the J gene lost 7 bases, with 6 bases spanning the gap. The CDR3 bases are TGCGCCAGCAGAGAGGGCGGGGAGCTGTTTTTT. Amino acid sequence: CASREGGELFF.

This clonotype has a handful of counts. The chain couples TRBV3-1 to TRBJ2-5, with 7 nucleotides matching TRBD1. Looked up from germline, CDR1 is LGHDT and CDR2 is YNNKEL (reference sequence). This CDR3 spans 16 amino acids. J was trimmed by 1 base and V by 3 bases; bases with no gene match: 8. The CDR3 protein is CASSQSDRFSQETQYF. CDR3 nucleotide sequence: TGTGCCAGCAGCCAGTCGGACAGGTTCTCCCAAGAGACCCAGTACTTC.

This clonotype was seen more than once but under ten times. J is TRBJ1-2 and V is TRBV25-1; TRBD1 aligns across 9 bases. Germline V gene sequence: CDR1 MGHDK, CDR2 SYGVNS. Losses at the gene ends were 6 bases for V and 6 bases for J; bases not matched to a gene: 8. The CDR3 is 14 amino acids. The CDR3 sequence: CASSRGTGTHGYTF. DNA of the CDR3: TGTGCCAGCAGCAGAGGGACAGGGACTCATGGCTACACCTTC.